Given below is one T cell receptor (beta chain) in context. The sequenced target, TCR beta, came from blood CD8+ and CD4+ T cells. The sample originates from a study of CD8 T cells in Susac syndrome. Germline V gene sequence: CDR1 SGHRS, CDR2 YFSETQ. J lost 2 bases, V lost 0 bases, and 3 bases had no gene match. This CDR3 has 15 residues. Random hexamers were used to reverse transcribe the RNA input (about 0.45 to 1 ug). An immunoSEQ multiplex PCR generated amplified TCR beta CDR3 products spanning 54 Vbeta and 13 Jbeta. A single record per CDR3 protein comes from TCRdb applying MiXCR to the immunoSEQ multiplex PCR reads. Of around 230,000 distinct CDR3 sequences in the sample, nearly 97% were seen once.

The sample was CD4+ T cells from PBMCs. The chain joins TRBV5-1 to TRBJ2-7, with 9 bases fitting TRBD2. The sequence was collected from a human donor with multiple sclerosis. The chain's CDR3 is CASSLVSGGTYEQYF. The CDR3 DNA reads as TGCGCCAGCAGCTTGGTAAGCGGGGGGACCTACGAGCAGTACTTC.